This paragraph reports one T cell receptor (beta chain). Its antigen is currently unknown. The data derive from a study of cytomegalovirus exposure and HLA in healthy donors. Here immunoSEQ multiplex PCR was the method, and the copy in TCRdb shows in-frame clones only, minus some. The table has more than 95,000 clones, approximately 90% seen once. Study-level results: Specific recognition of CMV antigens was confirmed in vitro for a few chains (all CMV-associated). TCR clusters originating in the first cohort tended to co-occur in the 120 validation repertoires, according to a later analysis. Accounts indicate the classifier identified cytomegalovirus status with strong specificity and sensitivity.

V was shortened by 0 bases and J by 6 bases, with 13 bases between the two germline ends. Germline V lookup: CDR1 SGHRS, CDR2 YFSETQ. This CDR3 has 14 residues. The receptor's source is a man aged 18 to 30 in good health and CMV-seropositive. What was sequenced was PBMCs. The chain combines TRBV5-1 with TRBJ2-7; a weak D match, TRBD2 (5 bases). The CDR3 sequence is CASSLGTSPFEQYF. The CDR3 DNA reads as TGCGCCAGCAGCTTGGGGACTTCCCCCTTCGAGCAGTACTTC.